The 18 T cell receptor beta chains presented below share a single source sample, sequenced in a study of blood T cells in healthy people across ages. A J-beta primer mix and a sample-barcoded 5' primer were used in a second PCR of roughly 6 to 11 cycles. Using its own MiXCR run on the 5' RACE reads, TCRdb lists one record per CDR3 protein. Seen here are more than 450,000 distinct CDR3 sequences, about 28% observed once, and the top ten hold 3% to 4%. This sample was also put to use in a study of T cells of mothers and their children.

Material: blood. The receptors originated from a boy aged 2 to 9 in good health.

This clonotype was counted a few times. The chain joins TRBV30 to TRBJ2-7; a weak D match, TRBD2 (5 bases). The J call may not be correct, given that the DNA end is closer to TRBJ2-1. The CDR3 length is 15 residues. In germline, CDR1 is GTSNPN, CDR2 SVGIG (reference sequence). The CDR3 spells CAWRRTSRSDNEQFF. The DNA for the CDR3 is TGTGCCTGGAGGAGAACTAGTAGGAGCGACAATGAGCAGTTCTTC.

This chain joins TRBV12-3 or TRBV12-4 and TRBJ1-4; TRBD1 is a possible D gene (5 bases). CDR3 length: 12 residues. V gave up 6 bases and J gave up 4 bases, with 6 bases separating them. Here the CDR3 reads CASSQGNEKLFF. The CDR3, as DNA: TGTGCCAGCAGCCAGGGTAATGAAAAACTGTTTTTT.

This clonotype was found a few times. V gene TRBV29-1 combines with J gene TRBJ2-5; TRBD2 matches 11 bases. Trimming at V came to 5 bases and at J to 3 bases, leaving 2 bases not matched to a gene. Germline CDR1 is SQVTM and CDR2 is ANQGSEA. The CDR3 is made up of 13 amino acids. The CDR3 nucleotides are TGCAGCGTTCTAGCGGGAGGTGAAGAGACCCAGTACTTC. Its translation: CSVLAGGEETQYF.

J is TRBJ2-1 and V is TRBV19; D might be TRBD2 (5 bases). Germline-derived CDR1 and CDR2 are LNHDA and SQIVND (reference sequence). Trimming took off 0 bases at V and 0 bases at J, with 9 bases between the two ends. The CDR3 covers 16 residues. The chain's CDR3 is CASSIEEDSSYNEQFF. As DNA, the CDR3 is TGTGCCAGTAGTATAGAGGAGGATAGCTCCTACAATGAGCAGTTCTTC.

With respect to this clonotype: A junction end diverges from the germline sequence, so it may reflect a read error. The chain employs TRBV5-1 and TRBJ2-3; 8 nucleotides align to TRBD2. The CDR3 spans 15 residues. Germline assignment: CDR1 SGHRS and CDR2 YFSETQ. The CDR3, as DNA: TGCGTCAGCAGTCTCCCCGGGACTAGTCCAGATACGCAGTATTTT. As protein: CVSSLPGTSPDTQYF. The whole variable domain, remainder taken from reference TRBV5-1 and TRBJ2-3, is KAGVTQTPRYLIKTRGQQVTLSCSPISGHRSVSWYQQTPGQGLQFLFEYFSETQRNKGNFPGRFSGRQFSNSRSEMNVSTLELGDSALYLCVSSLPGTSPDTQYFGPGTRLTVL.

This clonotype has a handful of counts. In nucleotides, the CDR3 is TGTGCCAGCAGTGATCTGGGGGGGACAAACTCCTACAATGAGCAGTTCTTC. Translation: CASSDLGGTNSYNEQFF. The rearrangement links TRBV2 to TRBJ2-1; D might be TRBD2 (7 bases). The CDR3 totals 17 residues. The germline V gene has CDR1 SNHLY and CDR2 FYNNEI. V was trimmed by 3 bases and J by 0 bases, leaving 15 bases between them.

The chain uses TRBV20-1 and TRBJ2-1; D gene uncertain. The germline V gene has CDR1 DFQATT and CDR2 SNEGSKA (reference sequence). Trimming left V 1 base short and J 0 bases short, with 13 bases between. The CDR3 is made up of 16 amino acids. CDR3 residues: CSARGVLASSYNEQFF. CDR3 sequence (DNA): TGCAGTGCTAGAGGGGTGTTGGCGAGCTCCTACAATGAGCAGTTCTTC.

This chain connects TRBV13 to TRBJ2-1; 13 nucleotides agree with TRBD2. V lost 4 bases, J lost 3 bases, and 27 bases stayed unmatched. Germline V gene data show CDR1 as PRHDT and CDR2 as FYEKMQ (reference sequence). This CDR3 contains 24 residues. CDR3 DNA sequence: TGTGCCAGCAGCTCTAGAACCCGACTAGCGGGAGGCCCCGTTAAGCCGAACATCTACAATGAGCAGTTCTTC. It translates to CASSSRTRLAGGPVKPNIYNEQFF.

As to this clonotype: The junction and the germline gene differ at one end; a read error may be behind it. The J gene is TRBJ1-6, the V gene TRBV15; D ambiguous. There are 17 residues in the CDR3. Germline assignment: CDR1 LNHNV and CDR2 YYDKDF (reference sequence). CDR3 nucleotide sequence: TGTGCCACCAGCGGAGACACGGCGGGGTCCTATAATTCACCCCTCCACTTT. It translates to CATSGDTAGSYNSPLHF.

This chain uses TRBV7-6 with TRBJ2-3; D unresolved. Germline V CDR1 and CDR2: SGHVS, FNYEAQ. Trimming took 5 bases from V and 4 from J, leaving 10 bases between them. The CDR3 spans 13 residues. Here the CDR3 DNA reads TGTGCCAGCAGCCCCAGTAGTGCAGATACGCAGTATTTT. This encodes CASSPSSADTQYF.

This clonotype was seen only a few times. The chain links TRBV24-1 to TRBJ2-2; TRBD2 is a possible D gene (5 bases). Germline CDR1 reads KGHDR; CDR2 reads SFDVKD. V lost 0 bases and J lost 7, with 5 bases in between. CDR3 length equals 13 residues. The CDR3 loop is CATSDLRGGELFF. The CDR3 DNA sequence: TGTGCCACCAGTGATTTGCGGGGCGGGGAGCTGTTTTTT.

There are a few counts of this clonotype. The CDR3 DNA follows: TGTGCCACCAGTGACGGGGGAAAGGGGGGATTCACAGATACGCAGTATTTT. Translation gives CATSDGGKGGFTDTQYF. V is TRBV24-1 and J is TRBJ2-3; D may be TRBD1 or TRBD2 (6 bases each). Germline CDR1 KGHDR, CDR2 SFDVKD. V lost 4 bases, J lost 2 bases, and 18 bases lay in between. The CDR3 length is 17 residues.

This clonotype was seen a few times. A much larger clone differs by one base, so this may be a read error. The J gene is TRBJ1-3, the V gene TRBV6-5; no firm D call. This CDR3 has 11 residues. V lost 6 bases, J lost 3 bases, and 3 bases lay in between. Looked up from germline, CDR1 is MNHEY and CDR2 is SVGAGI. CDR3 in DNA: TGTGCCAGCAGGGTTGGAAACACCATATATTTT. It is translated as CASRVGNTIYF.

The chain couples TRBV7-2 to TRBJ2-2; D may match TRBD1 or TRBD2 (6 bases each). Trimming removed 6 bases from V and 3 bases from J, with 14 bases in between. The CDR3 is made up of 15 amino acids. Germline V gene data show CDR1 as SGHTA and CDR2 as FQGNSA. CDR3 nucleotide sequence: TGTGCCAGCAGGACCCGGGGGCTGGACACCGGGGAGCTGTTTTTT. This translates into CASRTRGLDTGELFF.

The sample holds many counts of this clonotype. The rearrangement links TRBV2 to TRBJ2-5; 8 bases fit TRBD2. The J call is in doubt because the DNA end fits TRBJ2-1 better. The CDR3 consists of 15 residues. The germline gives CDR1 SNHLY, CDR2 FYNNEI. The CDR3 is CASGSGSLLGGEQFF. The DNA for the CDR3 is TGTGCCAGCGGAAGCGGGAGTCTCCTGGGGGGTGAGCAGTTCTTC.

This clonotype was observed a handful of times. The chain couples TRBV6-4 to TRBJ2-7; the match to TRBD1 covers 10 bases. The J call is uncertain, as TRBJ2-1 better fits the DNA end. The CDR3 runs 16 residues. Looked up from germline, CDR1 is MRHNA and CDR2 is SNTAGT. The CDR3 bases are TGTGCCAGCAGTGACTCTGGGACAGGGGACTACAATGAGCAGTTCTTC. Amino acids: CASSDSGTGDYNEQFF.

The chain combines TRBV12-5 with TRBJ2-2; D is perhaps TRBD2 (6 bases). Germline CDR1 LGHNT, CDR2 FRNRAP. The CDR3 runs 15 residues. V lost 1 base to trimming and J lost 5 bases, with 11 bases between them. DNA for the CDR3: TGTGCTAGTGGTTTGGGCGTCGGGGGAACCGGGGAGCTGTTTTTT. Protein: CASGLGVGGTGELFF. Full variable domain (missing parts from reference TRBV12-5 and TRBJ2-2): DARVTQTPRHKVTEMGQEVTMRCQPILGHNTVFWYRQTMMQGLELLAYFRNRAPLDDSGMPKDRFSAEMPDATLATLKIQPSEPRDSAVYFCASGLGVGGTGELFFGEGSRLTVL.

The rearrangement links TRBV27 to TRBJ2-5; TRBD1 matches 8 bases. The end of the DNA aligns better with TRBJ2-1, so the J call may be wrong. Germline CDR1 MNHEY, CDR2 SMNVEV (reference sequence). This CDR3 contains 17 residues. The CDR3 region has the DNA TGTGCCAGCGGCCTGGGGAGTCGACAGGGGACTTTGAATGAGCAGTTCTTC. This translates into CASGLGSRQGTLNEQFF.